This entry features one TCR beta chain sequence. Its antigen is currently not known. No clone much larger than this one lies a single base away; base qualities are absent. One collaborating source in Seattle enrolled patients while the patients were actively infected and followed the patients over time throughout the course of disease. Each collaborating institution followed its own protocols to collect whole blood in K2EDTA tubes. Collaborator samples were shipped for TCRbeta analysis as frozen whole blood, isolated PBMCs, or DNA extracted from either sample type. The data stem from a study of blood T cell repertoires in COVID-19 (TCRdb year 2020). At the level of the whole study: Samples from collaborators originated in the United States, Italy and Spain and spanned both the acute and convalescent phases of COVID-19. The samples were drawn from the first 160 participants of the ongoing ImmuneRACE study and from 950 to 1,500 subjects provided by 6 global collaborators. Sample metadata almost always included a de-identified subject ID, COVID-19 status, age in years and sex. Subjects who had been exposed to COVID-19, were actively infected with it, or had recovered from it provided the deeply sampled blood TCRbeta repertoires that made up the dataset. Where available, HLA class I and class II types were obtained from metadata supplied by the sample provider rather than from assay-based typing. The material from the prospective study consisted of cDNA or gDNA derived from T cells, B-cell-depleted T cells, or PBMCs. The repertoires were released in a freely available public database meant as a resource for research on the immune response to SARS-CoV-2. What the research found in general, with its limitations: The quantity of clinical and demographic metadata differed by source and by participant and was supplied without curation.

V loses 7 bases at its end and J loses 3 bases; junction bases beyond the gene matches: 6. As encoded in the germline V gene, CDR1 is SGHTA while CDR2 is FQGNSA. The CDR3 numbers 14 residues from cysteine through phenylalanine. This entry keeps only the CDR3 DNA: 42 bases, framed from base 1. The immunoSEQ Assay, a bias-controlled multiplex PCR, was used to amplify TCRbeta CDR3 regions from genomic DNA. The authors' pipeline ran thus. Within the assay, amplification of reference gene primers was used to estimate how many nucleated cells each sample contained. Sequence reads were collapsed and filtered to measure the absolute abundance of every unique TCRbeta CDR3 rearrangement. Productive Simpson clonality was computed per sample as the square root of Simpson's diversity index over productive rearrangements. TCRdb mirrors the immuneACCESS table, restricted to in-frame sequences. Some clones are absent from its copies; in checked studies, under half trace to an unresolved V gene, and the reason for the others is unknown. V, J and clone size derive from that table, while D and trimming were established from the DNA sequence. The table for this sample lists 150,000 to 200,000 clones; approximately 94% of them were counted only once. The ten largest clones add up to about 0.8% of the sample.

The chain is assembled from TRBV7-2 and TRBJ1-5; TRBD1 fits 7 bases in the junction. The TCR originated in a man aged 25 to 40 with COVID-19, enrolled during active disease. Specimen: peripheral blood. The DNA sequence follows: TGTGCCAGCACACAGGGGAAAGACAATCAGCCCCAGCATTTT. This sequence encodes CASTQGKDNQPQHF. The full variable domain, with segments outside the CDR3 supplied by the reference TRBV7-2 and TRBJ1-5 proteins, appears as GAGVSQSPSNKVTEKGKDVELRCDPISGHTALYWYRQSLGQGLEFLIYFQGNSAPDKSGLPSDRFSAERTGGSVSTLTIQRTQQEDSAVYLCASTQGKDNQPQHFGDGTRLSIL.